The sequence of this T cell receptor beta chain was determined in a study of T cells in narcolepsy (dated by TCRdb to 2017 to 2018). For the study in its entirety: Healthy control donors were enrolled in the study alongside patients who had narcolepsy type 1 or type 2 (NT1, NT2). The study used TCR Vbeta sequencing to track clonotypes in blood and CSF while looking for autoreactive T cells in narcolepsy patients that target self-antigens of hypocretin neurons (hypocretin, TRIB2).

For this clone: Its antigen target is currently unknown. Per-base qualities were not stored, and no clone one base away is much larger.

Receptors were amplified or captured by the immunoSEQ multiplex PCR assay. The source is immuneACCESS, and TCRdb retained only in-frame sequences with V and J called. Part of the clones is not carried over; for the studies checked, unresolved V genes explain less than half of this, and the remainder is unexplained. Here the sample has roughly 30,000 clones; 60% to 80% occur a single time. The top ten clonotypes cover 3.8% of the sample. Overall study results and their limits: Patients and controls had similar numbers of sequenced blood memory CD4+ clonotypes, with averages of approximately 40,000 in patients and 30,000 to 35,000 in controls. No sequences matching autoreactive T cell clones were contained in some blood memory CD4+ repertoires from patients and controls. HCRT-specific and TRIB2-specific autoreactive clonotypes were highlighted in plots that compared CD4+ T cell clonotypes in CSF versus blood from the same patient. Autoreactive clonotypes were reported to be detected serially in the blood of the same patients and of different patients, but not in the blood of healthy controls.

Memory CD4+ T cells were sorted ex vivo from peripheral blood of narcolepsy patients and healthy controls for TCR Vbeta sequencing. Inclusive of the bounding cysteine and phenylalanine, the CDR3 is 15 residues long. Only CDR3 DNA remains: 45 bases, in frame from the first base. The germline V gene sets CDR1 to SGHNT and CDR2 to YENEEA. Cut back by 1 base and 5 bases, the V and J ends lie 12 bases apart. The sequencing input was memory (CD45RA-) CD4+ T cells from blood. The cell subset or site tag for this specimen amounts to: memory T cells sorted ex vivo from peripheral blood. This chain joins TRBV11-3 to TRBJ2-1; the D gene could be TRBD1 or TRBD2, each one agreeing over 5 bases. This TCR was recovered from a human donor in good health. The DNA is as follows: TGTGCCAGCAGCTTAGGACGATCGGGACACAATGAGCAGTTCTTC. Protein translation: CASSLGRSGHNEQFF.